A single sample is the source of the 14 T cell receptor beta chains below, sequenced in a study of cytomegalovirus exposure and HLA in healthy donors. PCR primers comprised 60 Vbeta and 13 Jbeta primers. The data were produced by immunoSEQ multiplex PCR, yet TCRdb's version contains in-frame clones alone and is incomplete. The sample lists 95,000 to 150,000 clones, 80% occurring once. Material for sequencing was PBMCs. Every receptor here comes from a man aged 25 to 45 in good health and CMV-seronegative.

The V call is TRBV11-3, the J call TRBJ2-1, with D tentatively TRBD2 (6 bases). The V end was cut by 5 bases, the J end by 0 bases, with 8 bases between. Germline V lookup: CDR1 SGHNT, CDR2 YENEEA. CDR3 length: 14 amino acids. Written as DNA, the CDR3 is TGTGCCAGCAGCGGACTAAGCTCCTACAATGAGCAGTTCTTC. It codes for CASSGLSSYNEQFF.

This clone has only a few counts. V gene TRBV28 combines with J gene TRBJ2-3; D remains ambiguous. Germline V lookup: CDR1 MDHEN, CDR2 SYDVKM. Trimming removed 6 bases from V and 1 base from J, with 14 bases in between. The CDR3 runs 15 residues. Here the CDR3 DNA reads TGTGCCAGCAGCCCTTCCGTTGTTGGCACAGATACGCAGTATTTT. Amino acids: CASSPSVVGTDTQYF.

Only a few counts were recorded for this clone. The rearrangement joins TRBV4-3 to TRBJ2-3; D perhaps matches TRBD2 (6 bases). Trimming took 4 bases from V and 5 from J, leaving 10 bases between them. Germline V gene data show CDR1 as LGHNA and CDR2 as YSLEER. This CDR3 is built from 13 residues. The CDR3 loop is CASSPAGRDTQYF. Here the CDR3 DNA reads TGCGCCAGCAGCCCAGCCGGGAGAGATACGCAGTATTTT.

V is TRBV2 and J is TRBJ1-1; D unclear. V lost 10 bases and J 1 base, leaving 13 bases between the germline ends. There are 13 residues in the CDR3. Looked up from germline, CDR1 is SNHLY and CDR2 is FYNNEI. The DNA for the CDR3 is TGTGCCATCGCAGTCGGAGAGAACACTGAAGCTTTCTTT. Its protein product is CAIAVGENTEAFF. Full variable domain (missing parts from reference TRBV2 and TRBJ1-1): EPEVTQTPSHQVTQMGQEVILRCVPISNHLYFYWYRQILGQKVEFLVSFYNNEISEKSEIFDDQFSVERPDGSNFTLKIRSTKLEDSAMYFCAIAVGENTEAFFGQGTRLTVV.

This clone turned up a few times. The rearrangement uses TRBV6-1 and TRBJ1-2, with a tentative D call TRBD1 (5 bases). V lost 1 base, J lost 4 bases, and 10 bases lay in between. Germline lookup yields CDR1 MNHNS and CDR2 SASEGT. This CDR3 has 14 amino acids. The CDR3 DNA reads TGTGCCAGCAGTGAAGTGTGGGGCCCCTATGGCTACACCTTC. It specifies CASSEVWGPYGYTF.

Only a few counts were recorded for this clone. The rearrangement joins TRBV7-2 to TRBJ2-1; TRBD2 agrees at 9 bases. After removal of 1 base from V and 7 bases from J, the junction contained 8 bases not matched to a gene. CDR3 length: 16 residues. Per germline, CDR1 SGHTA and CDR2 FQGNSA. This CDR3 reads CASSLVGGGAWNEQFF. CDR3 coding DNA: TGTGCCAGCAGCTTAGTAGGCGGGGGGGCTTGGAATGAGCAGTTCTTC.

The rearrangement links TRBV6-6 to TRBJ2-7, with a weak D call TRBD1 (5 bases). The CDR3 is 16 residues long. The V gene lost 0 bases and the J gene lost 0 bases, with 12 bases spanning the gap. Germline-derived CDR1 and CDR2 are MNHNY and SVGAGI (reference sequence). The CDR3 DNA sequence: TGTGCCAGCAGTTACTCTCCGGACGGACACTCCTACGAGCAGTACTTC. This gives the protein CASSYSPDGHSYEQYF.

This clone showed up just once. This sequence joins TRBV10-2 and TRBJ1-2; D is ambiguous. CDR1 and CDR2 from the germline V gene are WSHSY and SAAADI. V dropped 3 bases and J dropped 2 bases, with 7 bases sitting between them. This CDR3 is built from 13 residues. The chain's CDR3 is CASSDPGNYGYTF. In DNA, the CDR3 is TGCGCCAGCAGTGATCCCGGGAACTATGGCTACACCTTC.

The V gene is TRBV9, the J gene TRBJ2-3, with 10 bases lining up with TRBD1. V gave up 4 bases and J gave up 5 bases; unmatched junction bases: 10. The CDR3 has 16 residues. The V gene's germline CDR1 is SGDLS and CDR2 YYNGEE. DNA of the CDR3: TGTGCCAGCAGCCCGGGACAGGGGATAGGAGGAGATACGCAGTATTTT. Translated, it gives CASSPGQGIGGDTQYF.

DNA for the CDR3: TGCGCCAGCTCTTCTAGCGGGGGTTCCCAAGAGACCCAGTACTTC. Amino acids: CASSSSGGSQETQYF. This chain connects TRBV5-1 to TRBJ2-5; TRBD2 aligns across 10 bases. V was pared by 7 bases and J by 1 base, with 7 bases of the junction left unmatched. CDR3 length equals 15 residues. Germline V CDR1 and CDR2: SGHRS, YFSETQ.

Here the CDR3 DNA reads TGTGCCAGCAGTTCGACAGGGCTTTCGAGGTACGAGCAGTACTTC. This sequence encodes CASSSTGLSRYEQYF. This chain links TRBV27 with TRBJ2-7; 7 nucleotides match TRBD1. From germline, CDR1 is MNHEY and CDR2 SMNVEV (reference sequence). The CDR3 consists of 15 residues. Trimming cost V 4 bases and J 4 bases; bases outside gene matches: 10.

The rearrangement uses TRBV10-2 and TRBJ1-2; TRBD1 aligns across 9 bases. The germline V gene encodes CDR1 WSHSY and CDR2 SAAADI. The CDR3 length is 16 residues. Trimming removed 6 bases from V and 4 bases from J; junction bases left unmatched: 12. CDR3 in amino acids: CASRTKPGTGTYGYTF. As DNA, the CDR3 is TGCGCCAGCAGGACGAAACCTGGGACAGGGACCTATGGCTACACCTTC.

The genes are TRBV30 and TRBJ2-3; D might be TRBD1 (6 bases). The V and J ends lost 8 bases and 0 bases respectively, with 12 bases between them. CDR3 length: 13 residues. Germline lookup yields CDR1 GTSNPN and CDR2 SVGIG (reference sequence). The CDR3 protein is CAVTGKSTDTQYF. CDR3 nucleotides: TGTGCCGTTACAGGGAAGAGCACAGATACGCAGTATTTT.

This clone was recorded a few times. The V gene is TRBV28, the J gene TRBJ2-5; 8 nucleotides line up with TRBD2. The CDR3 totals 18 residues. After removal of 1 base from V and 5 bases from J, the junction contained 15 bases not matched to a gene. The germline V gene encodes CDR1 MDHEN and CDR2 SYDVKM. The CDR3 DNA reads TGTGCCAGCAGTTTATCCCCGGGACTAGGGGGGCTTTCGGAGACCCAGTACTTC. Translating gives CASSLSPGLGGLSETQYF.